This is a list of T cell receptor beta chains from one sample in a study. Using its own MiXCR run on the RT-PCR reads, TCRdb lists one record per CDR3 protein. There are approximately 720,000 distinct CDR3 sequences in the sample; 12% to 15% occur only once, and roughly 3.9% lies in the top ten. Sequencing input: memory CD4+ T cells from blood. These receptors were taken from a female donor in good health, serving as a healthy control. Both conserved end residues are part of each CDR3. D genes are given only for firm matches. Expanded clones are given a class, and other clones once, few, many or no size at all.

D | J | V | size | DNA | CDR3
TRBD1 | TRBJ1-1 | TRBV6-5 | many | TGTGCCAGCAGTTACCAAATCAGGGGGCCGTGGAACACTGAAGCTTTCTTT | CASSYQIRGPWNTEAFF
. | TRBJ2-5 | TRBV7-2 | many | TGTGCCAGCAGCCATGGTACGGGGGCTGAGACCCAGTACTTC | CASSHGTGAETQYF
. | TRBJ2-2 | TRBV4-3 | . | TGCGCCAGCAGCCAAGATGGACGCGCGAACACCGGGGAGCTGTTTTTT | CASSQDGRANTGELFF
. | TRBJ1-6 | TRBV28 | few | TGTGCCAGCAGTTTAATCGCCCGATATTCACCCCTCCACTTT | CASSLIARYSPLHF
. | TRBJ2-1 | TRBV24-1 | few | TGTGCCACCAGTGACCTAACGACAGATAAGCAGTTCTTC | CATSDLTTDKQFF
. | TRBJ2-2 | TRBV6-1 | . | TGTGCCAGCATCGACAGGTGGTCGGGCACCGGGGAGCTGTTTTTT | CASIDRWSGTGELFF
TRBD2 | TRBJ2-1 | TRBV10-3 | . | TGTGCCATCAGTGAGCTAGCGGGAGCCTACAATGAGCAGTTCTTC | CAISELAGAYNEQFF
. | TRBJ2-1 | TRBV7-2 | many | TGTGCCAGCAGCATCGACAGTTACAATGAGCAGTTCTTC | CASSIDSYNEQFF
TRBD1 | TRBJ1-1 | TRBV18 | few | TGTGCCAGCGCCCACCCGACAGGGGTCTCCACTGAAGCTTTCTTT | CASAHPTGVSTEAFF
TRBD1 | TRBJ1-6 | TRBV20-1 | few | TGCAGTGCTACCCGGGACAGTGATAATTCACCCCTCCACTTT | CSATRDSDNSPLHF
. | TRBJ1-1 | TRBV7-2 | . | TGTGCCAGCAGACGCACGAAGGAAAACACTGAAGCTTTCTTT | CASRRTKENTEAFF
. | TRBJ2-2 | TRBV15 | few | TGTGCCACCAGCTTACATAACCTAGCGTTTTTCAACACCGGGGAGCTGTTTTTT | CATSLHNLAFFNTGELFF
TRBD1 | TRBJ2-5 | TRBV5-1 | few | TGCGCCAGCAGCTTTACAGGGGTGGGGGTCGAGACCCAGTACTTC | CASSFTGVGVETQYF
TRBD1 | TRBJ1-2 | TRBV20-1 | . | TGCAGTGCCCAGAGGGGAGGGGGCGATGGCTACACCTTC | CSAQRGGGDGYTF
. | TRBJ1-5 | TRBV24-1 | few | TGTGCCACCCAGGGAGGCAATCAGCCCCAGCATTTT | CATQGGNQPQHF
. | TRBJ1-5 | TRBV6-5 | many | TGTGCCAGCAGTTACGATCGATGGGGCAATCAGCCCCAGCATTTT | CASSYDRWGNQPQHF
TRBD1 | TRBJ2-2 | TRBV20-1 | . | TGCAGTGCTCGAAGACAGGGGATAAACACCGGGGAGCTGTTTTTT | CSARRQGINTGELFF
. | TRBJ2-5 | TRBV20-1 | . | TGCAGTTCTAGAGGACTACAAGAGACCCAGTACTTC | CSSRGLQETQYF
. | TRBJ2-1 | TRBV12-3/TRBV12-4 | . | TGTGCCAGCAGTTTTAAGGCTAGCTCCTACAATGAGCAGTTCTTC | CASSFKASSYNEQFF
. | TRBJ1-6 | TRBV4-1 | few | TGCGCCAGCAGCCAAGACCTGACGGCCGGGGTTGAACCCCTCCACTTT | CASSQDLTAGVEPLHF
. | TRBJ1-2 | TRBV12-3/TRBV12-4 | few | TGTGCCAGCAGTTTATACGGGCAGCTCTATGGCTACACCTTC | CASSLYGQLYGYTF
. | TRBJ2-5 | TRBV4-1 | many | TGCGCCAGCAGCCAAACCCAAATACAAGAGACCCAGTACTTC | CASSQTQIQETQYF
. | TRBJ2-7 | TRBV28 | . | TGTGCCAGCAGTTTTGGAAACTCCTACGAGCAGTACTTC | CASSFGNSYEQYF
TRBD1 | TRBJ2-7 | TRBV11-3 | . | TGTGCCAGCAGCGGGGGACAGCACGAGCAGTACTTC | CASSGGQHEQYF
. | TRBJ1-1 | TRBV5-1 | few | TGCGCCAGCAGCCCGTACACCGGCCTAACTGAAGCTTTCTTT | CASSPYTGLTEAFF
. | TRBJ2-1 | TRBV7-2 | many | TGTGCGGGGGAGGCTTACAATGAGCAGTTCTTC | CAGEAYNEQFF
. | TRBJ1-2 | TRBV5-1 | few | TGCGCCAGCAGCCCCCAATCGGGGCCCTTCAGCTATGGCTACACCTTC | CASSPQSGPFSYGYTF
. | TRBJ2-1 | TRBV7-8 | few | TGTGCCAGCAGCTTAAGACTAGTCGATGAGCAGTTCTTC | CASSLRLVDEQFF
TRBD1 | TRBJ1-2 | TRBV20-1 | few | TGCAGTGCTAGGGGACAGGGCTACTATGGCTACACCTTC | CSARGQGYYGYTF
TRBD1 | TRBJ1-1 | TRBV4-1 | . | TGCGCCAGCAGCCCTAAGAGACAGGGGAACACTGAAGCTTTCTTT | CASSPKRQGNTEAFF
. | TRBJ1-5 | TRBV12-3/TRBV12-4 | . | TGTGCCAGCAGTGGAGGCGCGAGGGGAAATCAGCCCCAGCATTTT | CASSGGARGNQPQHF
. | TRBJ2-5 | TRBV6-5 | many | TGTGCCAGCAGCCAAATCCGGACAGGAGGGCAAGAGACCCAGTACTTC | CASSQIRTGGQETQYF
. | TRBJ2-6 | TRBV7-2 | . | TGTGCCAGCAGCTTAGCGGGATGGGGAACTGGGGCCAACGTCCTGACTTTC | CASSLAGWGTGANVLTF
. | TRBJ2-7 | TRBV20-1 | . | TGCAGTGCTAGTCGCCTACGGACGGACTACGAGCAGTACTTC | CSASRLRTDYEQYF
. | TRBJ2-3 | TRBV4-1 | . | TGCGCCAGCAGCCAGACCCCGAACGTAGGGACTAGCACAGATACGCAGTATTTT | CASSQTPNVGTSTDTQYF
TRBD1 | TRBJ2-7 | TRBV12-3/TRBV12-4 | . | TGTGCCAGCAGTTTAGAGACAGGGGGTAAGCAGTACTTC | CASSLETGGKQYF
. | TRBJ1-5 | TRBV6-6 | . | . | CASSTSQANPQHF
. | TRBJ2-1 | TRBV7-3 | . | TGTGCCAGCAGCCCGTATAGGGGGGATGAGCAGTTCTTC | CASSPYRGDEQFF
. | TRBJ2-1 | TRBV20-1 | . | TGCAGTGCTCGGCAGCGGTACTTTGTCGCTTTGAGCTCCTACAATGAGCAGTTCTTC | CSARQRYFVALSSYNEQFF
. | TRBJ1-5 | TRBV24-1 | many | TGTGCCACCAGTGCCCGGGGCAATCAGCCCCAGCATTTT | CATSARGNQPQHF
. | TRBJ2-3 | TRBV6-1 | . | TGTGCCAGCAGTGGTGGGACCACAGATACGCAGTATTTT | CASSGGTTDTQYF
. | TRBJ2-1 | TRBV7-2 | many | TGTGCCAGCAGCTTCAAGTACAATGAGCAGTTCTTC | CASSFKYNEQFF
TRBD2 | TRBJ2-1 | TRBV20-1 | few | TGCAGTGCTAGTTCCCTACCGGGACTAGCGGTTCCCTACAATGAGCAGTTCTTC | CSASSLPGLAVPYNEQFF
. | TRBJ2-7 | TRBV11-1 | many | TGTGCCAGCAGCTCGCCTCAGGGGAAAATTACCTACGAGCAGTACTTC | CASSSPQGKITYEQYF
TRBD1 | TRBJ1-5 | TRBV30 | . | TGTGCCTGGGAGCCAGGGGGCTCGGGCAATCAGCCCCAGCATTTT | CAWEPGGSGNQPQHF
TRBD2 | TRBJ2-7 | TRBV7-6 | many | TGTGCCAGCTCGGGACTAGCGGGAGAAACAATCTACGAGCAGTACTTC | CASSGLAGETIYEQYF
. | TRBJ1-1 | TRBV20-1 | few | TGCAGTGCTGGCATTAGGAACACTGAAGCTTTCTTT | CSAGIRNTEAFF
TRBD1 | TRBJ1-5 | TRBV20-1 | few | TGCAGTGCTAGGCCCGGACAGGGGGCAAGGGATCAGCCCCAGCATTTT | CSARPGQGARDQPQHF
TRBD1 | TRBJ1-2 | TRBV12-3/TRBV12-4 | . | TGTGCCAGCAGACTACAGGGGTTGGGTGGCTACACCTTC | CASRLQGLGGYTF
. | TRBJ2-2 | TRBV10-2 | . | TGCGCCAGCAGTGAGTCGTCAGGGGTTCCAGTGAACACCGGGGAGCTGTTTTTT | CASSESSGVPVNTGELFF
TRBD1 | TRBJ1-2 | TRBV24-1 | few | TGTGCCACCAGTGAGCACCCCGGGACAGGGGGCGACTATGGCTACACCTTC | CATSEHPGTGGDYGYTF
. | TRBJ1-2 | TRBV6-5 | . | TGTGCCAGCAGTGAACAGGTCACCTATGGCTACACCTTC | CASSEQVTYGYTF
. | TRBJ1-4 | TRBV7-8 | . | TGTGCCAGCAGCTTAGGAATGGATGAAAAACTGTTTTTT | CASSLGMDEKLFF
. | TRBJ2-2 | TRBV4-3 | many | TGCGCCAGCAGCCAAGGTGAAGGGATTTATCCCGGGGAGCTGTTTTTT | CASSQGEGIYPGELFF
. | TRBJ1-2 | TRBV29-1 | . | TGCAGCGTTGAAGATTGGGGAGGCTACACCTTC | CSVEDWGGYTF
. | TRBJ1-4 | TRBV23-1 | few | TGCGCCAGCAGTCACCCTCACGCGGACAAATCCCTTCACAATGAAAAACTGTTTTTT | CASSHPHADKSLHNEKLFF
TRBD2 | TRBJ2-5 | TRBV6-5 | . | TGTGCCAGCAGAGTAGCGGGAGGGGGGGAGACCCAGTACTTC | CASRVAGGGETQYF
TRBD1 | TRBJ2-7 | TRBV25-1 | . | TGTGCCAGCAGTGACCCGGGACAGCTGTCCTACGAGCAGTACTTC | CASSDPGQLSYEQYF